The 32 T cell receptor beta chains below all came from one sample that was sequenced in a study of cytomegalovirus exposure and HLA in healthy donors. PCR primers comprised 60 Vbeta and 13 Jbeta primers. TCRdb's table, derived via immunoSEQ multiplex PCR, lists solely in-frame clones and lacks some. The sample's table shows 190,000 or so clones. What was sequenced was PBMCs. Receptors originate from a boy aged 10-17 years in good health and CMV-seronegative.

The CDR3 coding sequence is TGTGCCAGTAGTTGGAGCAGCACCTACGAGCAGTACTTC. Encoded protein: CASSWSSTYEQYF. V is TRBV19 and J is TRBJ2-7; no clear D. The CDR3 is 13 residues long. Trimming shortened V by 5 bases and J by 2 bases, and 10 bases separated the two germline ends. In germline, CDR1 is LNHDA, CDR2 SQIVND (reference sequence).

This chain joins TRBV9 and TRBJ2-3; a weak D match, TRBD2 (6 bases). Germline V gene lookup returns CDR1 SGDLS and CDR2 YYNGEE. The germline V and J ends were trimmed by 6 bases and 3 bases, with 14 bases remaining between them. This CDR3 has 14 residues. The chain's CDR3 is CASTAGLTTDTQYF. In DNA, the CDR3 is TGTGCCAGCACGGCGGGACTGACAACAGATACGCAGTATTTT.

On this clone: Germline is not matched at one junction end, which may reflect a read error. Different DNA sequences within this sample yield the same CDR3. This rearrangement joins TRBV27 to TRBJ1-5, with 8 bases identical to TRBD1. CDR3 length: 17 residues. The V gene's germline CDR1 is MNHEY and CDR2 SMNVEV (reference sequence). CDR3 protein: CASSLWADRGMNQPQHF. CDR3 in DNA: TGTGCCAGCAGTTTATGGGCCGACAGGGGAATGAATCAGCCCCAGCACTTT.

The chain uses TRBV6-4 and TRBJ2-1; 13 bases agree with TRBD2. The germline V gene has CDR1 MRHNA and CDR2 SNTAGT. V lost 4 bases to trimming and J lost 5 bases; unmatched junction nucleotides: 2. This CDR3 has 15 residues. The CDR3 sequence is CASSALAGGNNEQFF. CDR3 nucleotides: TGTGCCAGCAGTGCACTAGCGGGGGGGAACAATGAGCAGTTCTTC.

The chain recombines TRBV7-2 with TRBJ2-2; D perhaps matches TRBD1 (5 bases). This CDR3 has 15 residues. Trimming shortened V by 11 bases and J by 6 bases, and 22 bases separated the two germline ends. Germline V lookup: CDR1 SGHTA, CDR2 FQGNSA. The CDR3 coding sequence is TGTGCCTCCTACCTTGGCAGGGTGTCTCCCGGGGAGCTGTTTTTT. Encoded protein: CASYLGRVSPGELFF.

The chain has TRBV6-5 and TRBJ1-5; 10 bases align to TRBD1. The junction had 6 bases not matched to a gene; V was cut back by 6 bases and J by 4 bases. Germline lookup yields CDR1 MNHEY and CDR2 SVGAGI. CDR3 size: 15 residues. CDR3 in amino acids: CASSRDRGGNQPQHF. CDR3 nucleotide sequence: TGTGCCAGCAGCCGGGACAGGGGAGGGAATCAGCCCCAGCATTTT.

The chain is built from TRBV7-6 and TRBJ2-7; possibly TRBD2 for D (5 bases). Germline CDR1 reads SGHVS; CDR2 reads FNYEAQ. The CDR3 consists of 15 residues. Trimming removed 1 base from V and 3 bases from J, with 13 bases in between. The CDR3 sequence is CASSLEASTLYEQYF. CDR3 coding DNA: TGTGCCAGCAGCTTAGAAGCTAGCACGCTCTACGAGCAGTACTTC.

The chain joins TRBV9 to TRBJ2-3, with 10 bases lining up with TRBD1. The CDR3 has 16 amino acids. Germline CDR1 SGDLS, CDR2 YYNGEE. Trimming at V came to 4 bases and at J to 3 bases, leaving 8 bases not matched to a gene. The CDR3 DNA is TGTGCCAGCAGCTCAATAGGACAGGGGGGGACAGATACGCAGTATTTT. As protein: CASSSIGQGGTDTQYF.

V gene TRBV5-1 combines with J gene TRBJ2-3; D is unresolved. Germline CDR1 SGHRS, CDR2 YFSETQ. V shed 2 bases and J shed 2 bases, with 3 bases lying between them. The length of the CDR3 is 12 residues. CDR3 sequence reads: CASSLHTDTQYF. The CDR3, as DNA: TGCGCCAGCAGCTTACACACAGATACGCAGTATTTT.

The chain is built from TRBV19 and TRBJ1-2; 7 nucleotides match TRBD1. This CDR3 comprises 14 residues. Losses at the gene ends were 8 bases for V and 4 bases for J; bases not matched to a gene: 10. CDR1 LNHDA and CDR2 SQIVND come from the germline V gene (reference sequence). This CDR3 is CASRPDRVGYGYTF. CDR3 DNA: TGTGCCAGTCGACCCGACAGGGTTGGCTATGGCTACACCTTC.

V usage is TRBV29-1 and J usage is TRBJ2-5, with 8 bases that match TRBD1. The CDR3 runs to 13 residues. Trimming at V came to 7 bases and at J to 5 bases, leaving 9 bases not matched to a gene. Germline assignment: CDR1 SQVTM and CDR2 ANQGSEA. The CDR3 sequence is CSAEDREDETQYF. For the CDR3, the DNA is TGCAGCGCGGAGGACAGGGAAGATGAGACCCAGTACTTC.

CDR3 bases: TGCAGCGTTGAGGCGGGGGGGCAGATCTCAGATACGCAGTATTTT. Protein sequence: CSVEAGGQISDTQYF. This chain uses TRBV29-1 with TRBJ2-3; 9 bases match TRBD2. Trimming at V came to 3 bases and at J to 4 bases, leaving 8 bases not matched to a gene. Germline V CDR1 and CDR2: SQVTM, ANQGSEA. This CDR3 is built from 15 residues.

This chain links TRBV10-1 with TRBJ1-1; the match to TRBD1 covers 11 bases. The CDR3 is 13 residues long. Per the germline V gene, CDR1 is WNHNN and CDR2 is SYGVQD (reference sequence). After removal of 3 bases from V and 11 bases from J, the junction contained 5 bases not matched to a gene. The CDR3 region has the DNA TGCGCCAGCAGTGAATATGGGGACAGGGGGGCTTTCTTT. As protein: CASSEYGDRGAFF.

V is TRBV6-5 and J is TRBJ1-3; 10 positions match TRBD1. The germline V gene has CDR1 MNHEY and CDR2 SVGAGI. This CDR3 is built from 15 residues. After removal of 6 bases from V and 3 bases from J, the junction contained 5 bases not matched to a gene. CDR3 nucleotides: TGTGCCAGCAGAACGACAGGGGGCAATGGAAACACCATATATTTT. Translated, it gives CASRTTGGNGNTIYF.

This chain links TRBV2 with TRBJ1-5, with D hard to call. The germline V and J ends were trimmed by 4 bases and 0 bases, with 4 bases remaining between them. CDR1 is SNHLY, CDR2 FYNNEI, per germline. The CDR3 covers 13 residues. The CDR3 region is CASSAYSNQPQHF. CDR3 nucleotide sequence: TGTGCCAGCAGTGCTTATAGCAATCAGCCCCAGCATTTT.

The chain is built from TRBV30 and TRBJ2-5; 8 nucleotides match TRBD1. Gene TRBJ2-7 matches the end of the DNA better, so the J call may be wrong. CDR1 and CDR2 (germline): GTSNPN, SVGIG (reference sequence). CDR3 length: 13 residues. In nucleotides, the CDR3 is TGTGCCTGGAGTAGGACAGGGTACGACGAGCAGTACTTC. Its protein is CAWSRTGYDEQYF.

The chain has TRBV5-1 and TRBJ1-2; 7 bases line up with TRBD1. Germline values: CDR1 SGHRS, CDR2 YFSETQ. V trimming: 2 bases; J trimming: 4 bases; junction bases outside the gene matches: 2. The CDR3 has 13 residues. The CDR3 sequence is CASSFWTGYGYTF. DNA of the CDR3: TGCGCCAGCAGCTTCTGGACAGGCTATGGCTACACCTTC.

The CDR3 sequence: CASSFSWSEGFTEAFF. The CDR3 DNA is TGCGCCAGCAGCTTTTCATGGTCAGAGGGTTTCACTGAAGCTTTCTTT. This chain joins TRBV5-1 and TRBJ1-1; no clear D. V dropped 2 bases and J dropped 4 bases, with 18 bases sitting between them. CDR3 length equals 16 residues. The germline V gene encodes CDR1 SGHRS and CDR2 YFSETQ.

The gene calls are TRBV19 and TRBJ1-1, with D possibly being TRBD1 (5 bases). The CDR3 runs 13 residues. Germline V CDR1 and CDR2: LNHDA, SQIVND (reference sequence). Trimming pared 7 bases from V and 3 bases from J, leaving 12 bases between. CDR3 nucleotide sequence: TGTGCCAGTACGCCAGGGTCGGACACTGAAGCTTTCTTT. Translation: CASTPGSDTEAFF.

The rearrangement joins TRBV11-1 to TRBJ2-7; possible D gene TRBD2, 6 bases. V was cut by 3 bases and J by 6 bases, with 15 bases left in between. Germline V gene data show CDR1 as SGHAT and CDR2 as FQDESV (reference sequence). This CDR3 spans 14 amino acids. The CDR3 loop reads CASSFRSHGGEQYF. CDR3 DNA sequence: TGTGCCAGCAGCTTCCGATCCCACGGGGGCGAGCAGTACTTC.

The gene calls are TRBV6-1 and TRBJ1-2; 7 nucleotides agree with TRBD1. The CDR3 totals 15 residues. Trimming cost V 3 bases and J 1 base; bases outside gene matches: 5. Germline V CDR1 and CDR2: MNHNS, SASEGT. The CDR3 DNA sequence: TGTGCCAGCAGTGAGCGACAGGGCGATAACTATGGCTACACCTTC. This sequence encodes CASSERQGDNYGYTF.

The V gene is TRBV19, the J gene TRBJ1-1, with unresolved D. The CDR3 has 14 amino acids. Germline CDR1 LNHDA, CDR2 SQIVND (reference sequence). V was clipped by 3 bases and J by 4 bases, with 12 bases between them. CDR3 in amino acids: CASSIVGLTTEAFF. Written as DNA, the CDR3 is TGTGCCAGTAGTATTGTAGGACTGACCACTGAAGCTTTCTTT.

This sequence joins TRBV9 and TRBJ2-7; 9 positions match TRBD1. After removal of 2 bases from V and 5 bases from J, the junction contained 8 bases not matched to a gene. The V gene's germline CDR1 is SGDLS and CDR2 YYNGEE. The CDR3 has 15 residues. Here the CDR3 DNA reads TGTGCCAGCAGCGTGGACTCCGGGACAGGGAACGAGCAGTACTTC. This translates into CASSVDSGTGNEQYF.

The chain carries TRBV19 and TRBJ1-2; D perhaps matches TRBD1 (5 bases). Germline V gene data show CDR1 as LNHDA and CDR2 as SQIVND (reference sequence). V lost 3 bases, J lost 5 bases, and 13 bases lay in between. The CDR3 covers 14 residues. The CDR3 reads CASSISVGLYGYTF. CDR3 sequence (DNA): TGTGCCAGTAGTATCTCGGTGGGGCTATATGGCTACACCTTC.

The chain's CDR3 is CASSFPTAGGQNEQFF. Written as DNA, the CDR3 is TGTGCCAGCAGCTTCCCCACAGCGGGGGGGCAGAATGAGCAGTTCTTC. The chain has TRBV7-9 and TRBJ2-1; 10 bases are shared with TRBD2. Trimming removed 3 bases from V and 7 bases from J; junction bases left unmatched: 9. CDR3 length equals 16 residues. The V gene's germline CDR1 is SEHNR and CDR2 FQNEAQ (reference sequence).

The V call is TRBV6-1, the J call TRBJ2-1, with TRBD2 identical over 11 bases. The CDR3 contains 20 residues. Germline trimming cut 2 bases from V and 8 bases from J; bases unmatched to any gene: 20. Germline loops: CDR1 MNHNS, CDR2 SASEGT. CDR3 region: CASSESQGGGASGGWDEQFF. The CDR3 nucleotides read TGTGCCAGCAGTGAATCCCAAGGAGGAGGGGCTAGCGGGGGGTGGGATGAGCAGTTCTTC.

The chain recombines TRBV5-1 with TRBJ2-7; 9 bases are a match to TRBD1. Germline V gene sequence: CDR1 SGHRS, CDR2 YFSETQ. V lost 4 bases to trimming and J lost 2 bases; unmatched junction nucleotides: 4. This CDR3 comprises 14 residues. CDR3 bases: TGCGCCAGCAGCCGGGGACAGGGTACCTACGAGCAGTACTTC. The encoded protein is CASSRGQGTYEQYF.

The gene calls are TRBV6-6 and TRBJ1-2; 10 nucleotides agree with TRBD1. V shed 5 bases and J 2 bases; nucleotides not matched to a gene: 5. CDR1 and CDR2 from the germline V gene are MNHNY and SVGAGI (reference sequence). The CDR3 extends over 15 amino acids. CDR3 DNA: TGTGCCAGCAGTCCTCCGGGACAGGGGAACTATGGCTACACCTTC. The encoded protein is CASSPPGQGNYGYTF.

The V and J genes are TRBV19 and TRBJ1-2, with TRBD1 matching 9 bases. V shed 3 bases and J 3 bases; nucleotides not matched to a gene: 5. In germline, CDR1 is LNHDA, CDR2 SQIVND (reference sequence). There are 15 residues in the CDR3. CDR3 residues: CASSIRTGGDYGYTF. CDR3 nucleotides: TGTGCCAGTAGTATCCGAACAGGGGGCGACTATGGCTACACCTTC.

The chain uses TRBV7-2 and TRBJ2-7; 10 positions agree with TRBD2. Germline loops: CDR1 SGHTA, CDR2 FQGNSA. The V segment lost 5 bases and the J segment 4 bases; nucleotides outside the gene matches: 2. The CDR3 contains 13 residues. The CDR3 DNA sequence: TGTGCCAGCAGCGGTAGCGGGGGGTACGAGCAGTACTTC. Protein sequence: CASSGSGGYEQYF.

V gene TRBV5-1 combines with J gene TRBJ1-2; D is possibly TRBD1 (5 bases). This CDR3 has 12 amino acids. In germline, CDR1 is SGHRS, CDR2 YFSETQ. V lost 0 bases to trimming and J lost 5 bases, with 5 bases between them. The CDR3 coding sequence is TGCGCCAGCAGCTTGGAGGGGTATGGCTACACCTTC. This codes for CASSLEGYGYTF.

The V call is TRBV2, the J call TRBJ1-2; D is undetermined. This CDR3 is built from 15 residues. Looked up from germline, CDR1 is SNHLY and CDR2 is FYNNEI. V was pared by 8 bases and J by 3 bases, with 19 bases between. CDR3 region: CASSNGPEADYGYTF. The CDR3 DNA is TGTGCCAGCTCGAATGGCCCGGAGGCGGACTATGGCTACACCTTC.